The 16 T cell receptor beta chains given below trace back to one sample, sequenced in a study of vaccination and CD4 T cells after COVID-19. Cultured CD4+ T cell DNA underwent sequencing with the Oncomine TCR Beta short-read assay. TCRdb itself ran the PCR reads through MiXCR, one entry per CDR3 protein. The table shows about 12,000 distinct CDR3 sequences, with approximately 46% occurring only once. Which antigens these TCRs recognize remains unknown. Treatment meaning: roughly 10-day PBMC culture with coronavirus spike peptide pools or control peptides (ViraFEST assay). Material for sequencing was CD4+ T cells from blood, cultured in vitro. The receptor set was obtained from a human donor who had recovered from COVID-19.

The chain recombines TRBV7-6 with TRBJ1-4; no reliable D call. CDR1 is SGHVS, CDR2 FNYEAQ, per germline. CDR3 length: 14 amino acids. V was cut by 1 base and J by 7 bases, with 10 bases left in between. The CDR3 DNA sequence: TGTGCCAGCAGCTTAGGATACACCGGTGAAAAACTGTTTTTT. Translated: CASSLGYTGEKLFF. Supplemented by reference TRBV7-6 and TRBJ1-4, the full variable domain reads GAGVSQSPRYKVTKRGQDVALRCDPISGHVSLYWYRQALGQGPEFLTYFNYEAQQDKSGLPNDRFSAERPEGSISTLTIQRTEQRDSAMYRCASSLGYTGEKLFFGSGTQLSVL.

V usage is TRBV5-5 and J usage is TRBJ2-7; possibly TRBD2 for D (5 bases). The germline V gene encodes CDR1 SGHKS and CDR2 YYEKEE (reference sequence). The CDR3 consists of 15 residues. The germline V and J ends were trimmed by 3 bases and 3 bases, with 16 bases remaining between them. The CDR3 nucleotides are TGTGCCAGCAGCTCGGCGGGTGCGCAAAACTACGAGCAGTACTTC. Protein: CASSSAGAQNYEQYF.

This rearrangement joins TRBV20-1 to TRBJ1-1; D gene uncertain. The CDR3 runs 15 residues. Between the trimmed V and J ends, which lost 6 bases and 0 bases, there was a span of 17 bases. Germline CDR1 is DFQATT and CDR2 is SNEGSKA (reference sequence). The CDR3 DNA sequence: TGCAGTGCCCCCTGGGCAGGTTCCATGAACACTGAAGCTTTCTTT. Translation gives CSAPWAGSMNTEAFF.

This clonotype was observed a handful of times. The chain combines TRBV2 with TRBJ2-7, with D perhaps TRBD2 (5 bases). There are 12 residues in the CDR3. V lost 2 bases and J 3 bases, leaving 5 bases between the germline ends. Germline V CDR1 and CDR2: SNHLY, FYNNEI. The CDR3 is CASSETSYEQYF. Here the CDR3 DNA reads TGTGCCAGCAGTGAAACTAGCTACGAGCAGTACTTC.

This clonotype has only one observation. The V call is TRBV12-3 or TRBV12-4, the J call TRBJ1-5; D is unresolved. The ends were cut back, 6 bases at V and 7 bases at J, with 13 bases in the middle. The CDR3 is made up of 13 amino acids. CDR3 protein: CASSPDAGQPQHF. DNA of the CDR3: TGTGCCAGCAGCCCCGACGCCGGCCAGCCCCAGCATTTT.

The genes are TRBV7-9 and TRBJ2-1, with 10 nucleotides matching TRBD1. The CDR3 consists of 16 residues. CDR1 and CDR2 from the germline V gene are SEHNR and FQNEAQ (reference sequence). Germline trimming cut 5 bases from V and 7 bases from J; bases unmatched to any gene: 11. DNA of the CDR3: TGTGCCAGCAGCGGTCGGACAGGGGGTAATGGGAATGAGCAGTTCTTC. Amino acid sequence: CASSGRTGGNGNEQFF.

This clonotype has only a few counts. This chain joins TRBV12-3 or TRBV12-4 and TRBJ1-5, with D uncertain. V lost 2 bases, J lost 6 bases, and 5 bases lay in between. The CDR3 runs to 12 residues. The CDR3 region is CASSLLFQPQHF. In DNA form, the CDR3 reads TGTGCCAGCAGTTTATTGTTTCAGCCCCAGCATTTT.

In this sample, this clonotype turned up a few times. V usage is TRBV11-2 and J usage is TRBJ1-2, with D maybe TRBD1 (6 bases). Germline V CDR1 and CDR2: SGHAT, FQNNGV. The CDR3 is made up of 14 amino acids. Trimming shortened V by 5 bases and J by 10 bases, and 20 bases separated the two germline ends. CDR3 bases: TGTGCCAGCAGCCCAACGGCAGGGGCCGTCCCCTACACCTTC. Residues: CASSPTAGAVPYTF.

The gene calls are TRBV20-1 and TRBJ2-7; 7 bases are shared with TRBD2. The CDR3 extends over 15 amino acids. V was clipped by 3 bases and J by 6 bases; unmatched bases: 14. Germline-derived CDR1 and CDR2 are DFQATT and SNEGSKA (reference sequence). The CDR3 DNA follows: TGCAGTGCTAGTTTGGCGGGAGTAGGAAGGGTCGAGCAGTACTTC. The encoded protein is CSASLAGVGRVEQYF.

This clonotype was seen just once. The chain combines TRBV3-1 with TRBJ2-3, with D perhaps given as TRBD1 or TRBD2 (5 bases each). CDR1 LGHDT and CDR2 YNNKEL come from the germline V gene (reference sequence). The CDR3 extends over 18 amino acids. Trimming left V 1 base short and J 2 bases short, with 19 bases between. CDR3 in amino acids: CASSQGWLGELNTDTQYF. CDR3 bases: TGTGCCAGCAGCCAAGGGTGGTTGGGGGAGCTTAACACAGATACGCAGTATTTT.

The chain recombines TRBV6-1 with TRBJ2-7; the match to TRBD2 covers 10 bases. Trimming cost V 7 bases and J 0 bases; bases outside gene matches: 9. The germline CDR1 and CDR2 sequences are MNHNS and SASEGT. The CDR3 has 16 residues. The CDR3 DNA is TGTGCCAGCAAGGGAGCAGGACTAGCGGCCTCCTACGAGCAGTACTTC. Protein: CASKGAGLAASYEQYF.

This clonotype was counted only a few times. CDR3 amino acids: CAWSIAGGAETQYF. The CDR3 nucleotides are TGTGCCTGGAGTATAGCGGGAGGCGCCGAGACCCAGTACTTC. The chain recombines TRBV30 with TRBJ2-5, with 10 bases aligning to TRBD2. V was pared by 2 bases and J by 5 bases, with 5 bases of the junction left unmatched. Germline CDR1 reads GTSNPN; CDR2 reads SVGIG (reference sequence). The CDR3 totals 14 residues.

This chain joins TRBV5-4 and TRBJ2-5, with D possibly TRBD2 on 6 matching bases. The germline gives CDR1 SGHNT, CDR2 YYREEE (reference sequence). V was shortened by 4 bases and J by 5 bases, with 15 bases between the two germline ends. The CDR3 is 14 amino acids. CDR3 nucleotides: TGTGCCAGCAGCCATGTGTCAGGGAGGGAGACCCAGTACTTC. It encodes CASSHVSGRETQYF.

This clonotype was observed a few times. This sequence joins TRBV6-1 and TRBJ2-2, with TRBD1 matching over 10 bases. The CDR3 is made up of 14 amino acids. V shed 10 bases, J shed 4 bases, and the junction held 6 bases outside the gene matches. The germline gives CDR1 MNHNS, CDR2 SASEGT. In nucleotides, the CDR3 is TGTGCCACAACCCGGACAGGGGGCACCGGGGAGCTGTTTTTT. This translates into CATTRTGGTGELFF.

This clonotype was seen just once. The rearrangement joins TRBV5-4 to TRBJ1-5; no definite D call. V dropped 0 bases and J dropped 0 bases, with 1 base sitting between them. The CDR3 runs to 13 residues. Per the germline V gene, CDR1 is SGHNT and CDR2 is YYREEE (reference sequence). The CDR3: CASSLDSNQPQHF. As DNA, the CDR3 is TGTGCCAGCAGCTTGGATAGCAATCAGCCCCAGCATTTT.

In its sample, this clonotype was seen a few times. V gene TRBV2 combines with J gene TRBJ1-2, with a tentative D call TRBD1 (5 bases). There are 15 residues in the CDR3. The V end lost 8 bases, the J end lost 0 bases, and 16 bases lay between the germline ends. Germline V gene data show CDR1 as SNHLY and CDR2 as FYNNEI. The CDR3 here is CASFRDGEANYGYTF. DNA for the CDR3: TGTGCCAGCTTCCGGGACGGAGAAGCTAACTATGGCTACACCTTC.